What follows are 22 T cell receptor beta chains derived from one specimen sequenced in a study of T cells in Graves' hyperthyroidism and ophthalmopathy. There were TCR beta CDR3 regions amplified from RNA transcripts. First-round RT-PCR of the TCR CDR3 relied on the HTBI primer set. Using its own MiXCR run on the multiplex PCR reads, TCRdb lists one record per CDR3 protein. The sample includes about 360,000 distinct CDR3 sequences, over 10% seen only once; the top ten take 9% to 9.5%. Sequenced material: blood. All receptors come from a woman younger than 30 with Graves' hyperthyroidism.

This clonotype occurred many times. The J gene is TRBJ2-7, the V gene TRBV20-1; D gene uncertain. This CDR3 is 12 amino acids long. The germline V and J ends were trimmed by 2 bases and 4 bases, with 9 bases remaining between them. Germline V gene sequence: CDR1 DFQATT, CDR2 SNEGSKA (reference sequence). This CDR3 is CSARHPPYEQYF. The CDR3 coding sequence is TGCAGTGCTAGACACCCCCCGTACGAGCAGTACTTC.

Only a few counts were recorded for this clonotype. The CDR3 sequence is CASSLGGQGLVVYEQYF. In DNA form, the CDR3 reads TGTGCCAGCAGCTTGGGGGGACAGGGCTTAGTCGTCTACGAGCAGTACTTC. V gene TRBV7-9 combines with J gene TRBJ2-7; 9 bases line up with TRBD1. V shed 3 bases, J shed 3 bases, and the junction held 12 bases outside the gene matches. In germline, CDR1 is SEHNR, CDR2 FQNEAQ (reference sequence). This CDR3 has 17 residues.

Turning to this clonotype: A much larger clonotype is one base distant, so this may be a read error. The chain uses TRBV3-1 and TRBJ2-1; TRBD1 agrees at 8 bases. Germline trimming cut 3 bases from V and 10 bases from J; bases unmatched to any gene: 11. Germline-derived CDR1 and CDR2 are LGHDT and YNNKEL (reference sequence). The CDR3 has 15 residues. The CDR3 DNA reads as TGTGCCAGCAGCCATGCCGGGACAGGACCACCCGAGCAGTTCTTC. As protein: CASSHAGTGPPEQFF.

This clonotype was seen many times. The rearrangement joins TRBV7-3 to TRBJ2-1, with D unresolved. This CDR3 comprises 15 residues. V lost 4 bases to trimming and J lost 6 bases, with 16 bases between them. Germline CDR1 is SGHTA and CDR2 is FQGTGA. The CDR3 region is CASSSTTASSNEQFF. CDR3 sequence (DNA): TGTGCCAGCAGCTCCACGACCGCCTCTTCCAATGAGCAGTTCTTC.

This clonotype has a count of ten or more. This rearrangement joins TRBV12-3 or TRBV12-4 to TRBJ1-2; the D gene is possibly TRBD1 (5 bases). V was cut by 6 bases and J by 5 bases, with 19 bases left in between. The CDR3 contains 15 residues. In nucleotides, the CDR3 is TGTGCCAGCAGCGCCCAAAGCCAGGGAGAATATGGCTACACCTTC. Protein product: CASSAQSQGEYGYTF.

As to this clonotype: This may stem from a read error, because a much larger clone lies one nucleotide away. This chain links TRBV5-4 with TRBJ1-1, with D possibly TRBD1 on 5 matching bases. Germline CDR1 SGHNT, CDR2 YYREEE (reference sequence). CDR3 length: 15 amino acids. Trimming stripped 4 bases from V and 0 bases from J, with 13 bases between. CDR3 region: CASSPGGGVNTEAFF. CDR3 coding DNA: TGTGCCAGCAGCCCTGGGGGAGGGGTGAACACTGAAGCTTTCTTT.

Ten or more counts support this clonotype. The chain combines TRBV7-9 with TRBJ2-2; D is ambiguous. Trimming stripped 6 bases from V and 5 bases from J, with 10 bases between. Germline loops: CDR1 SEHNR, CDR2 FQNEAQ (reference sequence). The CDR3 sequence is 13 residues long. As DNA, the CDR3 is TGTGCCAGCAGTCCAGCCGTAACCGGGGAGCTGTTTTTT. It encodes CASSPAVTGELFF.

This clonotype was recorded at least ten times. V and J are TRBV12-3 or TRBV12-4 and TRBJ1-5, with 10 bases fitting TRBD1. J was trimmed by 5 bases and V by 6 bases; bases with no gene match: 1. The CDR3 length is 13 residues. This chain's CDR3 is CASRGQGYQPQHF. In DNA, the CDR3 is TGTGCCAGCAGGGGACAGGGGTATCAGCCCCAGCATTTT.

This clonotype showed up just a few times. CDR3 amino acids: CASSPALTANEKLFF. The DNA for the CDR3 is TGTGCCAGCTCACCAGCTCTGACGGCTAATGAAAAACTGTTTTTT. This chain links TRBV18 with TRBJ1-4; D is ambiguous. Germline V gives CDR1 KGHSH, CDR2 LQKENI. The CDR3 is 15 residues long. Trimming took 2 bases from V and 3 from J, leaving 10 bases between them.

The J gene is TRBJ2-1, the V gene TRBV11-2; 13 nucleotides agree with TRBD2. The germline V gene encodes CDR1 SGHAT and CDR2 FQNNGV. The CDR3 is made up of 17 amino acids. The trim removed 8 bases at V and 0 bases at J, leaving 7 bases unmatched. The CDR3 sequence is CASSGLAGWDSYNEQFF. The CDR3 DNA follows: TGTGCCAGCTCGGGACTAGCGGGGTGGGACTCCTACAATGAGCAGTTCTTC. Complete variable domain (other parts from reference TRBV11-2 and TRBJ2-1): EAGVAQSPRYKIIEKRQSVAFWCNPISGHATLYWYQQILGQGPKLLIQFQNNGVVDDSQLPKDRFSAERLKGVDSTLKIQPAKLEDSAVYLCASSGLAGWDSYNEQFFGPGTRLTVL.

This clonotype came up many times. The chain employs TRBV6-2 or TRBV6-3 and TRBJ1-4; a weak D match, TRBD1 (5 bases). In germline, CDR1 is MNHEY, CDR2 SVGEGT. The V gene lost 2 bases and the J gene lost 8 bases, with 21 bases spanning the gap. This CDR3 region has 17 residues. The CDR3 is CASSYRDLGDLGEKLFF. Written as DNA, the CDR3 is TGTGCCAGCAGTTACCGCGATCTGGGGGACCTCGGGGAAAAACTGTTTTTT.

This clonotype appeared many times. The J gene is TRBJ2-1, the V gene TRBV2, with TRBD2 identical over 8 bases. CDR1 SNHLY and CDR2 FYNNEI come from the germline V gene. Trimming at V came to 6 bases and at J to 6 bases, leaving 7 bases not matched to a gene. The CDR3 runs 14 residues. The CDR3 DNA reads as TGTGCCAGCAGAGAGAGCGGGAGTCCCAATGAGCAGTTCTTC. Its protein product is CASRESGSPNEQFF.

This clonotype was counted many times. The chain carries TRBV2 and TRBJ2-3; no definite D call. The CDR3 length is 17 residues. V was clipped by 7 bases and J by 0 bases, with 20 bases between them. Germline CDR1 reads SNHLY; CDR2 reads FYNNEI. CDR3 coding DNA: TGTGCCAGCAACGGGTACCAACAGTCGTGGAGCACAGATACGCAGTATTTT. Translation gives CASNGYQQSWSTDTQYF. The variable domain in full, completed from reference TRBV2 and TRBJ2-3, reads EPEVTQTPSHQVTQMGQEVILRCVPISNHLYFYWYRQILGQKVEFLVSFYNNEISEKSEIFDDQFSVERPDGSNFTLKIRSTKLEDSAMYFCASNGYQQSWSTDTQYFGPGTRLTVL.

This clonotype was seen a few times. The genes are TRBV11-2 and TRBJ2-1; 13 nucleotides agree with TRBD2. The length of the CDR3 is 17 residues. Germline V CDR1 and CDR2: SGHAT, FQNNGV. V was pared by 6 bases and J by 8 bases, with 13 bases of the junction left unmatched. The CDR3 nucleotides read TGTGCCAGCAGGGCCGGACTAGCGGGAGAGGCCCAGCATGAGCAGTTCTTC. Translated, it gives CASRAGLAGEAQHEQFF.

This clonotype appeared a few times. The rearrangement joins TRBV2 to TRBJ2-6; tentatively, D is TRBD2 (5 bases). V dropped 8 bases and J dropped 0 bases, with 5 bases sitting between them. The CDR3 length is 13 residues. Germline V CDR1 and CDR2: SNHLY, FYNNEI. The CDR3 DNA reads as TGTGCCAGCGGGAGCTCTGGGGCCAACGTCCTGACTTTC. As protein: CASGSSGANVLTF.

This clonotype was found a few times. This chain connects TRBV27 to TRBJ1-6, with unresolved D. Trimming removed 10 bases from V and 9 bases from J, with 25 bases in between. This CDR3 spans 16 amino acids. Germline V gives CDR1 MNHEY, CDR2 SMNVEV (reference sequence). The CDR3 here is CAIKERDTSKGSPLHF. The CDR3 DNA follows: TGTGCCATCAAAGAAAGAGATACCTCAAAGGGTTCACCCCTCCACTTT.

This clonotype was picked up many times. The gene calls are TRBV10-1 and TRBJ2-3; TRBD2 matches at 15 bases. The junction had 7 bases not matched to a gene; V was cut back by 6 bases and J by 3 bases. The CDR3 spans 17 residues. The germline gives CDR1 WNHNN, CDR2 SYGVQD (reference sequence). The CDR3 nucleotides read TGCGCCAGCAGCTACGCTGGGACTAGCGGGGGGACAGATACGCAGTATTTT. Translation gives CASSYAGTSGGTDTQYF.

This clonotype turned up a few times. One end of the junction fails to match germline, which may point to a read error. The V and J genes are TRBV18 and TRBJ1-1; D is ambiguous. Per the germline V gene, CDR1 is KGHSH and CDR2 is LQKENI. The CDR3 contains 13 residues. CDR3 sequence reads: CASSPGENAEAFF. In DNA, the CDR3 is TGTGCCAGCTCACCTGGGGAGAACGCTGAAGCTTTCTTT. The whole variable domain, filled in from reference TRBV18 and TRBJ1-1, reads NAGVMQNPRHLVRRRGQEARLRCSPMKGHSHVYWYRQLPEEGLKFMVYLQKENIIDESGMPKERFSAEFPKEGPSILRIQQVVRGDSAAYFCASSPGENAEAFFGQGTRLTVV.

This clonotype was observed at least ten times. V and J are TRBV4-3 and TRBJ2-2; TRBD1 is a possible D gene (5 bases). Looked up from germline, CDR1 is LGHNA and CDR2 is YSLEER. The V end lost 0 bases, the J end lost 0 bases, and 8 bases lay between the germline ends. CDR3 length equals 16 residues. Here the CDR3 reads CASSQDDRPNTGELFF. The CDR3 coding sequence is TGCGCCAGCAGCCAAGATGACAGACCGAACACCGGGGAGCTGTTTTTT.

This clonotype appeared many times. CDR3 protein: CASRPTNTEAFF. The CDR3 DNA is TGTGCCAGCAGACCGACTAACACTGAAGCTTTCTTT. This chain connects TRBV12-3 or TRBV12-4 to TRBJ1-1, with D uncertain. The CDR3 has 12 residues. Trimming stripped 6 bases from V and 2 bases from J, with 7 bases between.

This clonotype was observed at least ten times. The V and J genes are TRBV11-2 and TRBJ1-4; the D is unclear. The CDR3 is made up of 14 amino acids. In germline, CDR1 is SGHAT, CDR2 FQNNGV. Trimming pared 8 bases from V and 0 bases from J, leaving 10 bases between. This CDR3 is CASGVGATNEKLFF. The CDR3 bases are TGTGCCAGCGGGGTCGGGGCAACTAATGAAAAACTGTTTTTT. Looking up the rest from reference TRBV11-2 and TRBJ1-4 gives the full variable domain: EAGVAQSPRYKIIEKRQSVAFWCNPISGHATLYWYQQILGQGPKLLIQFQNNGVVDDSQLPKDRFSAERLKGVDSTLKIQPAKLEDSAVYLCASGVGATNEKLFFGSGTQLSVL.

This clonotype was detected many times. This chain uses TRBV12-3 or TRBV12-4 with TRBJ2-7; no clear D gene. The CDR3 has 11 amino acids. The V and J ends lost 4 bases and 6 bases respectively, with 7 bases between them. The DNA of the CDR3 is TGTGCCAGCAGTTGGAGTGGCGAGCAGTACTTC. Protein: CASSWSGEQYF.